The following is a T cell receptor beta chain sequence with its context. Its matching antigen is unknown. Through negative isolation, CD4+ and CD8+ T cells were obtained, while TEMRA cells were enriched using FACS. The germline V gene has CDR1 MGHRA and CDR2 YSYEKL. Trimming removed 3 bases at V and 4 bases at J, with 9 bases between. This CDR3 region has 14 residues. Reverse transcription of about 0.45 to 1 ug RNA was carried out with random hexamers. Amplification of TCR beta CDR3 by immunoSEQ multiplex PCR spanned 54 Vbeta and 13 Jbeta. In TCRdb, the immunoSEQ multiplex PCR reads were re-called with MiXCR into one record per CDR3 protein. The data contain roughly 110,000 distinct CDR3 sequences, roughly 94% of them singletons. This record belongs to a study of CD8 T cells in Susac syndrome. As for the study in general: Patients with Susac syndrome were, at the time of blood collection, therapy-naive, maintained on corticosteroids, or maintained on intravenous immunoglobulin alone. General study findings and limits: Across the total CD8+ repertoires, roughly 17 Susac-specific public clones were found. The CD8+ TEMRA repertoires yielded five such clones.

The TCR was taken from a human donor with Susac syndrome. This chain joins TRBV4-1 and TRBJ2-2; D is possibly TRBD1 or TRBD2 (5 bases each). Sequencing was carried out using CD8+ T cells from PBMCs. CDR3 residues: CASSQGELTGELFF. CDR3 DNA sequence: TGCGCCAGCAGCCAGGGGGAGCTCACCGGGGAGCTGTTTTTT.